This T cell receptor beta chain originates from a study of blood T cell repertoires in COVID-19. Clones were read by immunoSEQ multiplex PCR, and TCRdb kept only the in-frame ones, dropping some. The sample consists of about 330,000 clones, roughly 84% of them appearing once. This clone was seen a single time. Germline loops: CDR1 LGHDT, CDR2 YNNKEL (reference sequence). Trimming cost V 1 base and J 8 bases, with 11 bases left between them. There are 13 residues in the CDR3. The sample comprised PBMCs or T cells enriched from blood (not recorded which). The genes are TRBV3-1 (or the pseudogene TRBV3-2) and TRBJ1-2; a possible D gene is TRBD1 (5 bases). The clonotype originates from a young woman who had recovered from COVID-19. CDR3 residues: CASSQGEQVGYTF. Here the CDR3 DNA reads TGTGCCAGCAGCCAAGGTGAACAGGTCGGCTACACCTTC.